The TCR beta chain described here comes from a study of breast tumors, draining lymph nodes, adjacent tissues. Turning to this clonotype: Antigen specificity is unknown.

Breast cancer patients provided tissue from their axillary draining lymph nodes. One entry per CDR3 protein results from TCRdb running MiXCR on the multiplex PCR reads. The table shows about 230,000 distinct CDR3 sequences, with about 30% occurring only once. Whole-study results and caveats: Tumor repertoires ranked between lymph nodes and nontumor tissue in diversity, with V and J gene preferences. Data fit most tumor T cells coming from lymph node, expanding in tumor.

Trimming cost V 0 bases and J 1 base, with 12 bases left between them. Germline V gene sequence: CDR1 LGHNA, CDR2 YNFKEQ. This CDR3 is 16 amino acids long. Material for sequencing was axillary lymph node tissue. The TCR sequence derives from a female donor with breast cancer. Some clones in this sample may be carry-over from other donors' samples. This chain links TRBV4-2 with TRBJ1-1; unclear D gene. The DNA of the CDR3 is TGTGCCAGCAGCCAAGATAGGCAGCGGCCGAACACTGAAGCTTTCTTT. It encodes CASSQDRQRPNTEAFF.